This T cell receptor beta chain was captured by sequencing in a study of patients and donors after allogeneic stem cell transplantation. TCRdb re-derived calls from the RT-PCR reads in MiXCR, one entry per CDR3 protein. The sample includes some 60,000 distinct CDR3 sequences, about an eighth of them seen just once. Germline values: CDR1 LGHDT, CDR2 YNNKEL (reference sequence). The CDR3 covers 13 residues. Trimming shortened V by 5 bases and J by 4 bases, and 11 bases separated the two germline ends. The chain carries TRBV3-1 and TRBJ1-1; the D is unclear. Sequencing was done on a sample of blood, either unsorted or a sorted T cell fraction (not recorded which). The sequence derives from a human donor who was either an allogeneic HSCT recipient or a stem cell or donor lymphocyte infusion donor (not recorded which). It is not recorded whose cells these are; they may come from a transplant donor. The CDR3 sequence is CASSVGIATEAFF. In DNA, the CDR3 is TGTGCCAGCAGCGTAGGGATAGCCACTGAAGCTTTCTTT.